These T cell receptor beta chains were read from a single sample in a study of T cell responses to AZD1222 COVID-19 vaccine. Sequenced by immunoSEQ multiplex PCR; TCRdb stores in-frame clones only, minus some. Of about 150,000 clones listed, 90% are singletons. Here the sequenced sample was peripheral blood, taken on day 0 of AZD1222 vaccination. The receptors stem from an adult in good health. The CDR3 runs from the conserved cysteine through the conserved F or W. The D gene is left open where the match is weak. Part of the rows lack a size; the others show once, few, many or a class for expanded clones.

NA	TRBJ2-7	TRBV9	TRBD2	CASSVGGTRSYEQYF	TGTGCCAGCAGCGTAGGAGGGACTAGGAGCTACGAGCAGTACTTC
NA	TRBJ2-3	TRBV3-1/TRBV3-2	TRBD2	CASSESGGGDTQYF	TGTGCCAGCAGCGAGAGCGGGGGCGGAGATACGCAGTATTTT
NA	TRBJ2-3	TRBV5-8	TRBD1	CASSSDQATGTDTQYF	TGTGCCAGCAGCTCAGACCAAGCGACAGGGACAGATACGCAGTATTTT
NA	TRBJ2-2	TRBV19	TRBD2	CASQDQIARGGAGELFF	TGTGCCAGTCAAGACCAGATCGCCCGGGGAGGGGCCGGGGAGCTGTTTTTT
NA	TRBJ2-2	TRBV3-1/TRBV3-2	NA	CASSQEPTSRTGELFF	TGTGCCAGCAGCCAAGAACCGACTAGTCGCACCGGGGAGCTGTTTTTT
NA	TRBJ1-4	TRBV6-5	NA	CASRGLRVNEKLFF	TGTGCCAGCAGGGGGCTCCGAGTTAATGAAAAACTGTTTTTT
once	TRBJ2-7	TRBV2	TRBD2	CASSEAGLAYEQYF	TGTGCCAGCAGTGAAGCGGGACTAGCTTACGAGCAGTACTTC
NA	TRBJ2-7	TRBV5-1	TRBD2	CASSRGTSGYEQYF	TGCGCCAGCAGCCGAGGGACTAGCGGATACGAGCAGTACTTC
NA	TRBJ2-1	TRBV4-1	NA	CASSQTGLQQFF	TGCGCCAGCAGCCAAACAGGTCTACAGCAGTTCTTC
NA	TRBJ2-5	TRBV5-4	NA	CASSFEPQETQYF	TGTGCCAGCAGCTTCGAACCCCAAGAGACCCAGTACTTC
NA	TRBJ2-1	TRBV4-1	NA	CASSLLLSYNEQFF	TGCGCCAGCAGCCTTCTCCTCTCCTACAATGAGCAGTTCTTC
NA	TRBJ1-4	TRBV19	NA	CASSQAGSNEKLFF	TGTGCCAGTAGTCAGGCAGGAAGTAATGAAAAACTGTTTTTT
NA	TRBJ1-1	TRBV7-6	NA	CASSPAGAVNTEAFF	TGTGCCAGCAGCCCCGCCGGGGCGGTGAACACTGAAGCTTTCTTT
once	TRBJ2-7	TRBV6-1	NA	CASSEIPPTRALYEQYF	TGTGCCAGCAGTGAAATACCCCCGACGAGGGCCCTCTACGAGCAGTACTTC
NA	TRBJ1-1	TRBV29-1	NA	CSVEDNTEAFF	TGCAGCGTAGAAGATAACACTGAAGCTTTCTTT
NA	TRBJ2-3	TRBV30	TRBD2	CAWSGGGTQYF	TGTGCCTGGTCGGGGGGAGGCACGCAGTATTTT
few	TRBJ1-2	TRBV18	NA	CASSQETESYTF	TGTGCCAGCTCACAAGAGACAGAGAGCTACACCTTC
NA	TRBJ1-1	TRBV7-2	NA	CASLPRQHTEAFF	TGTGCCAGCTTACCCCGCCAGCACACTGAAGCTTTCTTT
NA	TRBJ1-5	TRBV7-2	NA	CASSSGYQPQHF	TGTGCCAGCAGCTCCGGGTATCAGCCCCAGCATTTT
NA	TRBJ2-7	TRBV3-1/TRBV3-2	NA	CASSQAGVGEQYF	TGTGCCAGCAGCCAAGCAGGGGTAGGCGAGCAGTACTTC
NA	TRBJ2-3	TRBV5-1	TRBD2	CASTLGLAGGSASTDTQYF	TGCGCCAGCACCCTGGGGCTAGCGGGGGGCTCTGCTAGCACAGATACGCAGTATTTT
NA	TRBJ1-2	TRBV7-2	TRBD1	CASSPTRDREGYTF	TGTGCCAGCAGCCCCACCCGGGACAGAGAGGGCTACACCTTC